The text below deals with one T cell receptor beta chain. The antigen remains unidentified. These data are taken from a study of cytomegalovirus exposure and HLA in healthy donors. Looking at the study overall: The study's early data release held approximately 91 million unique TCRs from HLA-typed donors.

Looked up from germline, CDR1 is SGHTA and CDR2 is FQGNSA. The CDR3 has 17 amino acids. V was shortened by 1 base and J by 4 bases, with 19 bases between the two germline ends. Study-level results: When analyzed later, a missense DCLRE1C variant was found to be linked to TCR beta V- and J-gene trimming.

PCR amplification relied on 60 Vbeta primers (plus 13 Jbeta primers). Sequencing used immunoSEQ multiplex PCR; TCRdb keeps in-frame clones, though not all of them. The sample holds more than 100,000 clones. The chain carries TRBV7-2 and TRBJ1-2; D is perhaps TRBD1 (5 bases). The source material was PBMCs. This sequence was found in a man aged 35-49 years in good health and CMV-seronegative. CDR3 nucleotide sequence: TGTGCCAGCAGCTTAGTACGCGGCAGGGCCTCGCGCTATGGCTACACCTTC. Translation: CASSLVRGRASRYGYTF.